The TCR beta chain under discussion was sequenced for a study of control samples from healthy donors and cancer patients. Generated by immunoSEQ multiplex PCR, the TCRdb table keeps only in-frame clones and is missing some. The sample shows some 150,000 clones, approximately 94% of them seen only once. Germline V CDR1 and CDR2: MNHEY, SVGEGT. The CDR3 runs to 15 residues. With 4 bases removed from V and 0 bases from J, the gap between germline ends came to 13 bases. The clonotype was recovered from a man in his fifties or sixties with colorectal cancer. J is TRBJ2-7 and V is TRBV6-2 or TRBV6-3; D is perhaps TRBD1 (6 bases). The specimen was PBMCs. In DNA, the CDR3 is TGTGCCAGCAGTTCCCCTGGGGACATCTCCTACGAGCAGTACTTC. Its protein product is CASSSPGDISYEQYF.